The clone carrying this TCR beta chain was seen many times. Its antigen is not known. The data belong to a study of T-cell reconstitution after alpha-beta-depleted transplantation in children. The study's findings and limits: Some patients' high day-60 TCRbeta diversity was traced to surviving recipient T cells and thymic progenitors. At one year after transplant, newly produced T cells mostly accounted for T-cell counts and diversity. About two months after transplant, alpha-beta T cells reportedly came from several hundred expanded graft clones.

V was pared by 6 bases and J by 0 bases, with 22 bases between. The length of the CDR3 is 18 residues. Germline V gives CDR1 SNHLY, CDR2 FYNNEI. Preparation of the TCRbeta library used unique molecular identifiers. Via MiXCR, TCRdb re-called the PCR reads, giving one row per CDR3 protein. The repertoire holds a few hundred thousand distinct CDR3 sequences, about a quarter seen once, with roughly 2.5% in the top ten. The input for sequencing was PBMCs, taken before TCRalphabeta/CD19-depleted stem cell transplant. The receptor comes from a girl aged 2 to 10 with Fanconi anemia, due to receive a stem cell transplant. V and J are TRBV2 and TRBJ2-3, with D hard to call. CDR3 loop: CASSQIQTEMTSTDTQYF. CDR3 nucleotide sequence: TGTGCCAGCAGCCAAATACAAACAGAAATGACTAGCACAGATACGCAGTATTTT. The complete variable domain, with remaining parts taken from reference TRBV2 and TRBJ2-3, reads EPEVTQTPSHQVTQMGQEVILRCVPISNHLYFYWYRQILGQKVEFLVSFYNNEISEKSEIFDDQFSVERPDGSNFTLKIRSTKLEDSAMYFCASSQIQTEMTSTDTQYFGPGTRLTVL.